What follows are 27 T cell receptor beta chains derived from one specimen sequenced in a study of cytomegalovirus exposure and HLA in healthy donors. Primers for the PCR totalled 60 Vbeta and 13 Jbeta. TCRdb's copy holds only in-frame clones and misses some; the assay was immunoSEQ multiplex PCR. This table holds 62,000 or so clones, around 87% found once. The sequenced sample consisted of PBMCs. Receptors originate from a young man in good health and CMV-seronegative.

This clone was seen a handful of times. J is TRBJ2-2 and V is TRBV30; D is undetermined. Trimming removed 4 bases from V and 1 base from J, with 4 bases in between. In germline, CDR1 is GTSNPN, CDR2 SVGIG (reference sequence). The CDR3 is 12 amino acids. CDR3 DNA: TGTGCCTGGACTAGGAACACCGGGGAGCTGTTTTTT. Translated: CAWTRNTGELFF. Full variable domain (remainder filled in from reference TRBV30 and TRBJ2-2): SQTIHQWPATLVQPVGSPLSLECTVEGTSNPNLYWYRQAAGRGLQLLFYSVGIGQISSEVPQNLSASRPQDRQFILSSKKLLLSDSGFYLCAWTRNTGELFFGEGSRLTVL.

This clone was seen more than once but under ten times. The rearrangement links TRBV30 to TRBJ1-5; D call uncertain. Germline V gene data show CDR1 as GTSNPN and CDR2 as SVGIG (reference sequence). The CDR3 is made up of 13 amino acids. The V gene lost 4 bases and the J gene lost 5 bases, with 12 bases spanning the gap. CDR3 residues: CAWKQTSDQPQHF. The CDR3 DNA follows: TGTGCCTGGAAGCAGACATCTGATCAGCCCCAGCATTTT.

The gene calls are TRBV7-2 and TRBJ2-2, with TRBD1 as a possible D gene (5 bases). The ends were cut back, 5 bases at V and 3 bases at J, with 10 bases in the middle. The CDR3 runs to 14 residues. CDR1 is SGHTA, CDR2 FQGNSA, per germline. CDR3 region: CASSLGHDTGELFF. The CDR3 DNA sequence: TGTGCCAGCAGCCTAGGACACGACACCGGGGAGCTGTTTTTT.

This clone has only one observation. The rearrangement joins TRBV5-4 to TRBJ2-6; D not resolved. V was cut by 0 bases and J by 0 bases, with 16 bases left in between. The CDR3 has 19 residues. Germline values: CDR1 SGHNT, CDR2 YYREEE (reference sequence). The CDR3 DNA is TGTGCCAGCAGCTTGGGTCTCCTGAGTCTTGACTCTGGGGCCAACGTCCTGACTTTC. This translates into CASSLGLLSLDSGANVLTF.

This chain connects TRBV15 to TRBJ2-7; 7 bases fit TRBD1. This CDR3 contains 14 residues. The germline CDR1 and CDR2 sequences are LNHNV and YYDKDF (reference sequence). V shed 0 bases, J shed 3 bases, and the junction held 2 bases outside the gene matches. The CDR3 is CATSREGGGYEQYF. The CDR3 bases are TGTGCCACCAGCAGAGAAGGGGGCGGCTACGAGCAGTACTTC.

The chain combines TRBV28 with TRBJ2-2; D call uncertain. Looked up from germline, CDR1 is MDHEN and CDR2 is SYDVKM. This CDR3 spans 12 amino acids. Trimming took 2 bases from V and 5 from J, leaving 3 bases between them. The CDR3 loop reads CASSLPTGELFF. CDR3 nucleotide sequence: TGTGCCAGCAGTTTACCGACCGGGGAGCTGTTTTTT.

The V call is TRBV19, the J call TRBJ2-1; 13 nucleotides line up with TRBD2. The junction had 4 bases not matched to a gene; V was cut back by 10 bases and J by 7 bases. From germline, CDR1 is LNHDA and CDR2 SQIVND (reference sequence). The CDR3 is 13 amino acids. The CDR3: CATTGLAGNEQFF. CDR3 DNA sequence: TGTGCCACAACGGGACTAGCGGGGAATGAGCAGTTCTTC.

V gene TRBV11-3 combines with J gene TRBJ1-1; 8 nucleotides line up with TRBD1. Trimming removed 0 bases from V and 9 bases from J; junction bases left unmatched: 6. The germline V gene has CDR1 SGHNT and CDR2 YENEEA. This CDR3 region has 14 residues. CDR3 in amino acids: CASSLDRDRGKAFF. CDR3 nucleotides: TGTGCCAGCAGCTTAGACCGTGACAGGGGTAAAGCTTTCTTT. Together with reference TRBV11-3 and TRBJ1-1, the CDR3 gives the full variable domain: EAGVVQSPRYKIIEKKQPVAFWCNPISGHNTLYWYLQNLGQGPELLIRYENEEAVDDSQLPKDRFSAERLKGVDSTLKIQPAELGDSAVYLCASSLDRDRGKAFFGQGTRLTVV.

The chain joins TRBV29-1 to TRBJ2-5; 9 positions agree with TRBD1. Trimming cost V 2 bases and J 4 bases; bases outside gene matches: 5. Germline CDR1 is SQVTM and CDR2 is ANQGSEA. CDR3 size: 14 residues. The CDR3 loop reads CSVENRGLVETQYF. The CDR3, as DNA: TGCAGCGTTGAAAACAGGGGGCTGGTAGAGACCCAGTACTTC.

The chain carries TRBV10-3 and TRBJ2-3; D perhaps matches TRBD2 (5 bases). Trimming removed 2 bases from V and 9 bases from J, with 9 bases in between. The V gene's germline CDR1 is ENHRY and CDR2 SYGVKD. The CDR3 length is 12 residues. CDR3 sequence reads: CAISEGLLTQYF. In DNA, the CDR3 is TGTGCCATCAGTGAGGGACTGCTGACGCAGTATTTT.

This clone appeared once. CDR3 region: CASSGPHTDTQYF. The CDR3 DNA reads as TGTGCCAGCAGTGGGCCGCACACAGATACGCAGTATTTT. V gene TRBV7-6 combines with J gene TRBJ2-3; D not resolved. The CDR3 sequence is 13 residues long. V lost 6 bases and J 2 bases, leaving 9 bases between the germline ends. Germline V gene data show CDR1 as SGHVS and CDR2 as FNYEAQ.

DNA for the CDR3: TGTGCCAGCAGCCTGGACAGTAGAGCTTTCTTT. As protein: CASSLDSRAFF. J is TRBJ1-1 and V is TRBV7-4, with D perhaps matching TRBD1 (6 bases). The germline V gene encodes CDR1 SGHVT and CDR2 SQSDAQ. Trimming stripped 5 bases from V and 10 bases from J, with 11 bases between. The CDR3 is made up of 11 amino acids.

This rearrangement joins TRBV29-1 to TRBJ2-1; D is uncertain. Germline-derived CDR1 and CDR2 are SQVTM and ANQGSEA. The ends were cut back, 6 bases at V and 4 bases at J, with 7 bases in the middle. The CDR3 runs to 11 residues. CDR3 in amino acids: CSVRHYNEQFF. The CDR3 DNA sequence: TGCAGCGTCCGACATTACAATGAGCAGTTCTTC.

The V gene is TRBV11-1, the J gene TRBJ2-3; no definite D call. V was shortened by 4 bases and J by 4 bases, with 12 bases between the two germline ends. Germline V CDR1 and CDR2: SGHAT, FQDESV (reference sequence). The CDR3 has 14 residues. The CDR3 bases are TGTGCCAGCAGCTCCATGCTACCACCAGATACGCAGTATTTT. It codes for CASSSMLPPDTQYF.

The chain joins TRBV6-5 to TRBJ2-1, with a possible D match to TRBD2 (5 bases). The CDR3 has 13 amino acids. In germline, CDR1 is MNHEY, CDR2 SVGAGI. V shed 7 bases and J shed 6 bases, with 13 bases lying between them. The CDR3 is CASTGLSGNEQFF. The CDR3 coding sequence is TGTGCCAGCACCGGACTGTCCGGCAATGAGCAGTTCTTC.

V usage is TRBV11-3 and J usage is TRBJ2-7; possibly TRBD1 for D (6 bases). Germline CDR1 is SGHNT and CDR2 is YENEEA. Between the trimmed V and J ends, which lost 5 bases and 2 bases, there was a span of 16 bases. The CDR3 contains 15 residues. CDR3 region: CASSRVLGGTYEQYF. The CDR3 DNA reads TGTGCCAGCAGCAGAGTCCTAGGGGGAACCTACGAGCAGTACTTC.

V usage is TRBV6-5 and J usage is TRBJ1-5; TRBD1 matches at 7 bases. The length of the CDR3 is 15 residues. Germline V gene lookup returns CDR1 MNHEY and CDR2 SVGAGI. Germline trimming cut 4 bases from V and 2 bases from J; bases unmatched to any gene: 5. CDR3 protein: CASSLGGVGNQPQHF. For the CDR3, the DNA is TGTGCCAGCAGTTTAGGGGGCGTCGGCAATCAGCCCCAGCATTTT.

The chain has TRBV29-1 and TRBJ1-2, with TRBD1 matching 9 bases. The CDR3 consists of 12 residues. CDR1 is SQVTM, CDR2 ANQGSEA, per germline. The DNA for the CDR3 is TGCACCTTTGGGGACAGGGACTATGGCTACACCTTC. Amino acids: CTFGDRDYGYTF. Supplemented by reference TRBV29-1 and TRBJ1-2, the full variable domain reads SAVISQKPSRDICQRGTSLTIQCQVDSQVTMMFWYRQQPGQSLTLIATANQGSEATYESGFVIDKFPISRPNLTFSTLTVSNMSPEDSSIYLCTFGDRDYGYTFGSGTRLTVV.

The J gene is TRBJ1-6, the V gene TRBV6-1, with a weak D call TRBD1 (5 bases). There are 14 residues in the CDR3. V was clipped by 8 bases and J by 7 bases, with 15 bases between them. Germline loops: CDR1 MNHNS, CDR2 SASEGT. The CDR3 DNA follows: TGTGCCAGCCTACCGGGACTGCTAAATTCACCCCTCCACTTT. Amino acid sequence: CASLPGLLNSPLHF.

This clone was counted between two and nine times. The CDR3 region is CASSPGNSNSNQPQHF. The CDR3 DNA sequence: TGTGCCAGCAGCCCGGGGAACAGTAATAGCAATCAGCCCCAGCATTTT. The rearrangement joins TRBV5-4 to TRBJ1-5; D gene ambiguous. Germline-derived CDR1 and CDR2 are SGHNT and YYREEE (reference sequence). This CDR3 contains 16 residues. V lost 4 bases, J lost 0 bases, and 14 bases lay in between.

The chain employs TRBV27 and TRBJ1-1, with D hard to call. Germline V gene data show CDR1 as MNHEY and CDR2 as SMNVEV (reference sequence). The V end lost 3 bases, the J end lost 6 bases, and 11 bases lay between the germline ends. The CDR3 sequence is 13 residues long. CDR3 loop: CASSFIGDSEAFF. The CDR3, as DNA: TGTGCCAGCAGTTTCATAGGAGACTCTGAAGCTTTCTTT.

CDR3 sequence reads: CASSSRQLQETQYF. For the CDR3, the DNA is TGTGCCAGCAGTTCCAGACAATTACAAGAGACCCAGTACTTC. The chain couples TRBV27 to TRBJ2-5; D unresolved. In germline, CDR1 is MNHEY, CDR2 SMNVEV (reference sequence). Trimming stripped 4 bases from V and 2 bases from J, with 11 bases between. The CDR3 runs 14 residues.

The chain is built from TRBV7-6 and TRBJ2-2; tentatively, D is TRBD2 (6 bases). The CDR3 totals 16 residues. The V gene lost 2 bases and the J gene lost 2 bases, with 12 bases spanning the gap. CDR1 is SGHVS and CDR2 is FNYEAQ in the germline V gene. DNA for the CDR3: TGTGCCAGCAGCTTATCGGGACTCATAAACACCGGGGAGCTGTTTTTT. It codes for CASSLSGLINTGELFF. The whole variable domain, remainder taken from reference TRBV7-6 and TRBJ2-2, is GAGVSQSPRYKVTKRGQDVALRCDPISGHVSLYWYRQALGQGPEFLTYFNYEAQQDKSGLPNDRFSAERPEGSISTLTIQRTEQRDSAMYRCASSLSGLINTGELFFGEGSRLTVL.

This chain uses TRBV4-1 with TRBJ1-2; tentative D call: TRBD1 (5 bases). CDR3 length: 14 residues. Germline V CDR1 and CDR2: MGHRA, YSYEKL. The V gene lost 3 bases and the J gene lost 7 bases, with 15 bases spanning the gap. CDR3 DNA: TGCGCCAGCAGCCATGTACTCGGAAGGGGTGGCTACACCTTC. Protein product: CASSHVLGRGGYTF.

The gene calls are TRBV27 and TRBJ2-2; 8 nucleotides match TRBD1. Germline assignment: CDR1 MNHEY and CDR2 SMNVEV (reference sequence). With V trimmed by 4 bases and J by 11 bases, 9 bases remained unmatched. The CDR3 extends over 14 amino acids. CDR3 nucleotides: TGTGCCAGCAGTTCCCGGGCAGGGGGCCCCGAGCTGTTTTTT. Its protein product is CASSSRAGGPELFF.

The rearrangement uses TRBV28 and TRBJ2-7, with D perhaps matching TRBD2 (6 bases). The CDR3 has 14 residues. Trimming stripped 3 bases from V and 0 bases from J, with 9 bases between. Germline CDR1 reads MDHEN; CDR2 reads SYDVKM. Here the CDR3 reads CASSFWGVSYEQYF. The CDR3 coding sequence is TGTGCCAGCAGTTTCTGGGGGGTCTCCTACGAGCAGTACTTC. Full variable domain (remainder filled in from reference TRBV28 and TRBJ2-7): DVKVTQSSRYLVKRTGEKVFLECVQDMDHENMFWYRQDPGLGLRLIYFSYDVKMKEKGDIPEGYSVSREKKERFSLILESASTNQTSMYLCASSFWGVSYEQYFGPGTRLTVT.

The chain uses TRBV5-1 and TRBJ1-2; 8 nucleotides match TRBD1. The junction had 4 bases not matched to a gene; V was cut back by 4 bases and J by 2 bases. CDR1 and CDR2 from the germline V gene are SGHRS and YFSETQ. This CDR3 has 14 residues. CDR3 in amino acids: CASSKTGENYGYTF. The CDR3 DNA sequence: TGCGCCAGCAGCAAGACAGGGGAGAACTATGGCTACACCTTC.